This TCR beta chain originates from a study of shared clonotypes between healthy human individuals. Naive CD8 cells comprised CD45RO-negative, CCR7-positively selected cells, excluding terminally differentiated effector memory CD45RA+ cells. This CDR3 is 19 amino acids long. With V trimmed by 5 bases and J by 0 bases, 11 bases remained unmatched. Germline CDR1 SGHVS, CDR2 FQNEAQ. TCRdb keeps only in-frame clones here, not all; method: immunoSEQ multiplex PCR. Of approximately 1.9 million clones listed, roughly 95% are singletons. Sequences were obtained from naive CD8+ T cells from PBMCs. The rearrangement joins TRBV7-8 to TRBJ2-5, with 14 bases lining up with TRBD2. This clonotype was sampled from a man aged 18 to 30 in good health. Some clones in this sample may be carry-over from other donors' samples. This CDR3 reads CASSPGLAGAPFDQETQYF. CDR3 bases: TGTGCCAGCAGCCCGGGACTAGCGGGAGCTCCTTTTGACCAAGAGACCCAGTACTTC.